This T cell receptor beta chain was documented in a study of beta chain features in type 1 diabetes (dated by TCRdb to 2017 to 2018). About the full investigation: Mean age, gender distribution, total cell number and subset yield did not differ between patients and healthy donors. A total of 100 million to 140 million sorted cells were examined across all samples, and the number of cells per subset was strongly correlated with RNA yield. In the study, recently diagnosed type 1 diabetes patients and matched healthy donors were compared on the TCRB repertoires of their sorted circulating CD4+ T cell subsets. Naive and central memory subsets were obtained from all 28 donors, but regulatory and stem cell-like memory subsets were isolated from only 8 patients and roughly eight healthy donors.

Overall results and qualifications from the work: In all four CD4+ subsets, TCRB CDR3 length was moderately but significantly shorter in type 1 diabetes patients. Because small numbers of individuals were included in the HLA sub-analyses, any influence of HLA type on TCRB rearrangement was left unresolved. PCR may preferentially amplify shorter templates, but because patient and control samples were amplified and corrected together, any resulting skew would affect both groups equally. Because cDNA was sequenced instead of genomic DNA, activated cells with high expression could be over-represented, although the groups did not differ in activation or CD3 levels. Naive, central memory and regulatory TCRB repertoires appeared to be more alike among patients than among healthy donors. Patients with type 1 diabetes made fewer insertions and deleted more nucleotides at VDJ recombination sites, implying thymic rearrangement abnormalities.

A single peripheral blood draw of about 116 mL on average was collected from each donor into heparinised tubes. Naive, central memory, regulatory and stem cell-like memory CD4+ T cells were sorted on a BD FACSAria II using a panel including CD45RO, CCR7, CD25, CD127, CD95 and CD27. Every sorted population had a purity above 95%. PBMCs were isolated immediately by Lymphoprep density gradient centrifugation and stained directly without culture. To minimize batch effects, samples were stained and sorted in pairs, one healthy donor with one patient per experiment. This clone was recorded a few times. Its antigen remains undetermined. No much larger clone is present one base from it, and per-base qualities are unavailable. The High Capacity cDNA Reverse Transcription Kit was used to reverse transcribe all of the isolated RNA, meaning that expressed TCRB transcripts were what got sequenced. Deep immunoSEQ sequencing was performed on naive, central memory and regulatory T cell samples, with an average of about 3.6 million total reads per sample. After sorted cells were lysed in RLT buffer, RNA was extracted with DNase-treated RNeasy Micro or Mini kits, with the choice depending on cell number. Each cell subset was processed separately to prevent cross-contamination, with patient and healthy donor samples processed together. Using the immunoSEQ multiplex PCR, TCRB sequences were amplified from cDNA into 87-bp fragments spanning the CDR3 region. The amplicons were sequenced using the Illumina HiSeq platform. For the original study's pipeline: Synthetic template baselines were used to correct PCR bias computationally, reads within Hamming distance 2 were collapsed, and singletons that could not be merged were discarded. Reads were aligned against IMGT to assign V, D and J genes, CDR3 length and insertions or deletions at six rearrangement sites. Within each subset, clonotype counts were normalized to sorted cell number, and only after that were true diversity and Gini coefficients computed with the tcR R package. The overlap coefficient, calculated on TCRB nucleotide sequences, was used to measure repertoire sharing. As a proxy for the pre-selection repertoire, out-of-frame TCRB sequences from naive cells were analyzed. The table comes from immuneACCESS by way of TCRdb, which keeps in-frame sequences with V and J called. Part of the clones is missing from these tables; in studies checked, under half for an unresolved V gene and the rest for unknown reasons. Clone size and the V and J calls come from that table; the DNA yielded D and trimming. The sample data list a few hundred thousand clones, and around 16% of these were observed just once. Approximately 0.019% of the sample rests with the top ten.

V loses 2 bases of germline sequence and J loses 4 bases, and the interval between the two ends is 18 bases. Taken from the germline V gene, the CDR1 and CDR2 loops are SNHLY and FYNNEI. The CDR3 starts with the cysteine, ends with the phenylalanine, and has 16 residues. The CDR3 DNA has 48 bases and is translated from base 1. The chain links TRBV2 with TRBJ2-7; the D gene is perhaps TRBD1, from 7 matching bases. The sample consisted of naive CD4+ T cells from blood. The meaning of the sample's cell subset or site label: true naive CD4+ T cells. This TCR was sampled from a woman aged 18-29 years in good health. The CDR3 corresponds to CASSEWLDRRAYEQYF. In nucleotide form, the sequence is TGTGCCAGCAGTGAATGGCTGGACAGGAGGGCATACGAGCAGTACTTC.